The 3 T cell receptor beta chains below all came from one sample that was sequenced in a study of blood T cells in healthy people across ages. Alongside a J-beta primer mix, a sample-barcoded 5' primer served in a second PCR lasting about 7 to 12 cycles. TCRdb reprocessed the 5' RACE reads via MiXCR and lists one record per CDR3 protein. The sample holds about 1.4 million distinct CDR3 sequences, roughly 60% seen once. The sequencing input was blood. These receptors originate from a man between 18 and 35 years old in good health.

This clonotype has just one count. The genes are TRBV20-1 and TRBJ2-1, with D uncertain. Germline V gene sequence: CDR1 DFQATT, CDR2 SNEGSKA (reference sequence). Between the trimmed V and J ends, which lost 5 bases and 8 bases, there was a span of 13 bases. The CDR3 loop spans 12 amino acids. CDR3 in amino acids: CSAWVNADEQFF. In DNA form, the CDR3 reads TGCAGTGCTTGGGTAAACGCTGATGAGCAGTTCTTC.

The rearrangement joins TRBV20-1 to TRBJ1-6; D is unresolved. Trimming shortened V by 0 bases and J by 10 bases, and 13 bases separated the two germline ends. Per germline, CDR1 DFQATT and CDR2 SNEGSKA (reference sequence). The CDR3 length is 14 residues. In nucleotides, the CDR3 is TGCAGTGCTAGAGAGGAGGGTTTTACATCACCCCTCCACTTT. Amino acid sequence: CSAREEGFTSPLHF.

This chain uses TRBV11-2 with TRBJ1-4, with TRBD1 as a possible D gene (5 bases). CDR3 size: 15 residues. From germline, CDR1 is SGHAT and CDR2 FQNNGV. V was trimmed by 1 base and J by 6 bases, leaving 12 bases between them. CDR3 region: CASSLGSGLDEKLFF. The CDR3 DNA reads as TGTGCCAGCAGCTTAGGTTCAGGGTTGGATGAAAAACTGTTTTTT.